These T cell receptor beta chains were read from a single sample in a study of cytomegalovirus exposure and HLA in healthy donors. Assay used: immunoSEQ multiplex PCR; TCRdb lists only in-frame clones, some missing. Among approximately 76,000 clones, about 69% were seen once, and the ten largest hold about 16%. Specimen: PBMCs. The receptors originated from a woman aged 40 to 50 in good health and CMV-seropositive. CDR3s include the opening cysteine and the closing phenylalanine or tryptophan. D genes are given only for firm matches. Clone size is stated in some rows and not others, as once, few, many or a class when expanded.

d_call: TRBD1
j_call: TRBJ2-5
v_call: TRBV18
clone_size: NA
cdr3_nt: TGTGCCAGCTCACGCGGTGGGACAGGTGGGCAAGAGACCCAGTACTTC
cdr3_aa: CASSRGGTGGQETQYF

d_call: NA
j_call: TRBJ1-1
v_call: TRBV19
clone_size: NA
cdr3_nt: TGTGCCAGTAGTATTGGGCGGAACACTGAAGCTTTCTTT
cdr3_aa: CASSIGRNTEAFF

d_call: TRBD1
j_call: TRBJ1-2
v_call: TRBV7-9
clone_size: NA
cdr3_nt: TGTGCCAGCAGCGATCAGGGACAGGGGTCCTATGGCTACACCTTC
cdr3_aa: CASSDQGQGSYGYTF

d_call: TRBD2
j_call: TRBJ2-3
v_call: TRBV5-8
clone_size: few
cdr3_nt: TGTGCCAGCAGCTGGGGACTAGCGGGAGTGGGAGATACGCAGTATTTT
cdr3_aa: CASSWGLAGVGDTQYF

d_call: TRBD1
j_call: TRBJ2-3
v_call: TRBV19
clone_size: NA
cdr3_nt: TGTGCCAGTAGCCCGGACAGGGGGACAGATACGCAGTATTTT
cdr3_aa: CASSPDRGTDTQYF

d_call: NA
j_call: TRBJ1-1
v_call: TRBV9
clone_size: NA
cdr3_nt: TGTGCCAGCACCACAGGACATCCTATGAACACTGAAGCTTTCTTT
cdr3_aa: CASTTGHPMNTEAFF

d_call: TRBD1
j_call: TRBJ1-6
v_call: TRBV7-2
clone_size: NA
cdr3_nt: TGTGCCAGCAGCTTACGTTGGGACAGGGGGAATTCACCCCTCCACTTT
cdr3_aa: CASSLRWDRGNSPLHF

d_call: NA
j_call: TRBJ2-4
v_call: TRBV5-6
clone_size: NA
cdr3_nt: TGTGCCAGCAGCTGGTACAGGCTAGCCAAAAACATTCAGTACTTC
cdr3_aa: CASSWYRLAKNIQYF

d_call: TRBD1
j_call: TRBJ2-2
v_call: TRBV28
clone_size: NA
cdr3_nt: TGTGCCAGCAGTTCCCCCCCGGGACAGGGGACCGGGGAGCTGTTTTTT
cdr3_aa: CASSSPPGQGTGELFF

d_call: TRBD1
j_call: TRBJ2-7
v_call: TRBV28
clone_size: few
cdr3_nt: TGTGCCAGCACTTCTAGGGGGCACTACGAGCAGTACTTC
cdr3_aa: CASTSRGHYEQYF

d_call: TRBD1
j_call: TRBJ1-5
v_call: TRBV29-1
clone_size: once
cdr3_nt: TGCAGCGTCCAACTATCGGACAGGGGAAATCAGCCCCAGCATTTT
cdr3_aa: CSVQLSDRGNQPQHF

d_call: NA
j_call: TRBJ1-5
v_call: TRBV7-2
clone_size: NA
cdr3_nt: TGTGCCAGCAGCTCCCCGGGAGTCCAAGGCAATCAGCCCCAGCATTTT
cdr3_aa: CASSSPGVQGNQPQHF

d_call: NA
j_call: TRBJ1-3
v_call: TRBV6-1
clone_size: NA
cdr3_nt: TGTGCCAGCACCGAAGGGGGCACCATATATTTT
cdr3_aa: CASTEGGTIYF

d_call: NA
j_call: TRBJ2-7
v_call: TRBV19
clone_size: NA
cdr3_nt: TGTGCCAGTAGTATGAGGCGGTCAAACTCCTACGAGCAGTACTTC
cdr3_aa: CASSMRRSNSYEQYF

d_call: TRBD1
j_call: TRBJ1-1
v_call: TRBV11-1
clone_size: NA
cdr3_nt: TGTGCCAGCAGCTTAGGGACAGGGTACGACACTGAAGCTTTCTTT
cdr3_aa: CASSLGTGYDTEAFF

d_call: TRBD2
j_call: TRBJ2-3
v_call: TRBV10-3
clone_size: NA
cdr3_nt: TGTGCCATCAGTGGAGGACTAGCGGGAACAGATACGCAGTATTTT
cdr3_aa: CAISGGLAGTDTQYF

d_call: NA
j_call: TRBJ1-5
v_call: TRBV18
clone_size: NA
cdr3_nt: TGTGCCAGCTCACCCTCGAATTTAGAGGCCCAGCATTTT
cdr3_aa: CASSPSNLEAQHF

d_call: NA
j_call: TRBJ1-2
v_call: TRBV4-1
clone_size: NA
cdr3_nt: TGCGCCAGCAGCCAAGATAGTGCAGGGCGGACTGGCTACACCTTC
cdr3_aa: CASSQDSAGRTGYTF

d_call: NA
j_call: TRBJ1-4
v_call: TRBV13
clone_size: NA
cdr3_nt: TGTGCCAGCAGCCCTAGACAGGCCACTAGGAAGGCCGCTAATGAAAAACTGTTTTTT
cdr3_aa: CASSPRQATRKAANEKLFF

d_call: NA
j_call: TRBJ2-5
v_call: TRBV27
clone_size: NA
cdr3_nt: TGTGCCAGCAGTTTGGCTCCGGGACTGCAAGAGACCCAGTACTTC
cdr3_aa: CASSLAPGLQETQYF

d_call: NA
j_call: TRBJ1-2
v_call: TRBV9
clone_size: NA
cdr3_nt: TGTGCCAGCAGCGTAGTAACAGGATGGCAGTACGGCTACACCTTC
cdr3_aa: CASSVVTGWQYGYTF

d_call: TRBD2
j_call: TRBJ2-1
v_call: TRBV6-9
clone_size: few
cdr3_nt: TGTGCCAGCAGTTATTTTCTAGCGGCCATGAGCTCCTACAATGAGCAGTTCTTC
cdr3_aa: CASSYFLAAMSSYNEQFF

d_call: TRBD1
j_call: TRBJ1-2
v_call: TRBV27
clone_size: NA
cdr3_nt: TGTGCCAGCAGTTTCGACAACAGGGGGTCCGGCTACACCTTC
cdr3_aa: CASSFDNRGSGYTF

d_call: NA
j_call: TRBJ2-7
v_call: TRBV6-5
clone_size: NA
cdr3_nt: TGTGCCAGCAGTCTAACCCGGACAGAAGCCTACGAGCAGTACTTC
cdr3_aa: CASSLTRTEAYEQYF

d_call: NA
j_call: TRBJ1-1
v_call: TRBV5-1
clone_size: NA
cdr3_nt: TGCGCCAGCAGCTTGGGACAGGAGAACACTGAAGCTTTCTTT
cdr3_aa: CASSLGQENTEAFF

d_call: NA
j_call: TRBJ2-3
v_call: TRBV19
clone_size: few
cdr3_nt: TGTGCCAGTAGTATAATTGGGAGCCAAGATACGCAGTATTTT
cdr3_aa: CASSIIGSQDTQYF

d_call: TRBD2
j_call: TRBJ2-3
v_call: TRBV25-1
clone_size: NA
cdr3_nt: TGTGCCAGCAGTGAATCTAGCGGGGTAACATCAGATACGCAGTATTTT
cdr3_aa: CASSESSGVTSDTQYF

d_call: TRBD1
j_call: TRBJ1-5
v_call: TRBV6-5
clone_size: NA
cdr3_nt: TGTGCCAGCAGACCCAGGACAGGAATTAATCAGCCCCAGCATTTT
cdr3_aa: CASRPRTGINQPQHF

d_call: NA
j_call: TRBJ1-1
v_call: TRBV27
clone_size: NA
cdr3_nt: TGTGCCAGCATACCGTTCTCCCCGGGGAACACTGAAGCTTTCTTT
cdr3_aa: CASIPFSPGNTEAFF

d_call: TRBD2
j_call: TRBJ2-2
v_call: TRBV5-6
clone_size: NA
cdr3_nt: TGTGCCAGCAGCCTAGCGGGGGGGCGCACCGGGGAGCTGTTTTTT
cdr3_aa: CASSLAGGRTGELFF

d_call: NA
j_call: TRBJ2-6
v_call: TRBV6-5
clone_size: NA
cdr3_nt: TGTGCCAGCCTGTCCTCTGGGGCCAACGTCCTGACTTTC
cdr3_aa: CASLSSGANVLTF

d_call: NA
j_call: TRBJ1-5
v_call: TRBV7-2
clone_size: NA
cdr3_nt: TGTGCCAGCAGCTTACGTAGCAATCAGCCCCAGCATTTT
cdr3_aa: CASSLRSNQPQHF

d_call: TRBD1
j_call: TRBJ1-6
v_call: TRBV7-2
clone_size: NA
cdr3_nt: TGTGCCAGCAGTTCGGGACAGGGCCGAAATTCACCCCTCCACTTT
cdr3_aa: CASSSGQGRNSPLHF

d_call: NA
j_call: TRBJ2-5
v_call: TRBV27
clone_size: NA
cdr3_nt: TGTGCCAGCAGTTCCCCACTAGCAGGAGAGACCCAGTACTTC
cdr3_aa: CASSSPLAGETQYF

d_call: NA
j_call: TRBJ1-1
v_call: TRBV9
clone_size: NA
cdr3_nt: TGTGCCAGCAGCGTGGCAGGGAAGGCTGAAGCTTTCTTT
cdr3_aa: CASSVAGKAEAFF

d_call: TRBD1
j_call: TRBJ2-7
v_call: TRBV6-1
clone_size: NA
cdr3_nt: TGTGCCAGCAGTGACCGGACAGGGGGTCGCTACGAGCAGTACTTC
cdr3_aa: CASSDRTGGRYEQYF

d_call: NA
j_call: TRBJ2-5
v_call: TRBV7-9
clone_size: few
cdr3_nt: TGTGCCAGCAGCTTACCAGGTGCCTCTGGGCAGGAGACCCAGTACTTC
cdr3_aa: CASSLPGASGQETQYF

d_call: TRBD2
j_call: TRBJ2-7
v_call: TRBV7-2
clone_size: NA
cdr3_nt: TGTGCCAGCAGCTTAATGGGACTAGCGGGAGTAGCCTACGAGCAGTACTTC
cdr3_aa: CASSLMGLAGVAYEQYF

d_call: NA
j_call: TRBJ1-1
v_call: TRBV28
clone_size: NA
cdr3_nt: TGTGCCAGCAGTTTACCCATATTGGGGCGAGCTGAAGCTTTCTTT
cdr3_aa: CASSLPILGRAEAFF

d_call: NA
j_call: TRBJ2-1
v_call: TRBV5-4
clone_size: NA
cdr3_nt: TGTGCCAGCAGCTCCGAACCAGGCAGGGGCTACAATGAGCAGTTCTTC
cdr3_aa: CASSSEPGRGYNEQFF

d_call: NA
j_call: TRBJ2-1
v_call: TRBV6-5
clone_size: NA
cdr3_nt: TGTGCCAGCAGTCCCCAGGCTGACAATGAGCAGTTCTTC
cdr3_aa: CASSPQADNEQFF

d_call: TRBD1
j_call: TRBJ1-1
v_call: TRBV5-1
clone_size: NA
cdr3_nt: TGCGCCAGCAGCGCGGGACAGGGGAGAATGTTCACTGAAGCTTTCTTT
cdr3_aa: CASSAGQGRMFTEAFF

d_call: NA
j_call: TRBJ2-6
v_call: TRBV27
clone_size: NA
cdr3_nt: TGTGCCAGCAGCCAATCGAACTATGGGGCCAACGTCCTGACTTTC
cdr3_aa: CASSQSNYGANVLTF

d_call: TRBD1
j_call: TRBJ1-2
v_call: TRBV5-4
clone_size: NA
cdr3_nt: TGTGCCAGCAGCTTGGGACAGGGGGTAGTAGGCTACACCTTC
cdr3_aa: CASSLGQGVVGYTF

d_call: NA
j_call: TRBJ2-5
v_call: TRBV6-5
clone_size: NA
cdr3_nt: TGTGCCAGCAGTTACTCGAGGTTGCTCCCAAAAGAGACCCAGTACTTC
cdr3_aa: CASSYSRLLPKETQYF

d_call: NA
j_call: TRBJ1-5
v_call: TRBV2
clone_size: few
cdr3_nt: TGTGCCAGCAGCGGGGGTAATAGCAATCAGCCCCAGCATTTT
cdr3_aa: CASSGGNSNQPQHF

d_call: NA
j_call: TRBJ2-6
v_call: TRBV7-2
clone_size: NA
cdr3_nt: TGTGCCAGCAGCTTAGTCCCAGGCCTGAGAACTGGGGCCAACGTCCTGACTTTC
cdr3_aa: CASSLVPGLRTGANVLTF

d_call: TRBD1
j_call: TRBJ1-2
v_call: TRBV9
clone_size: NA
cdr3_nt: TGTGCCAGCAGCGTCGGGGGACAGTCACACTATGGCTACACCTTC
cdr3_aa: CASSVGGQSHYGYTF

d_call: NA
j_call: TRBJ1-6
v_call: TRBV29-1
clone_size: few
cdr3_nt: TGCAGCGTTGAAATCGGCAGAGGATCACCCCTCCACTTT
cdr3_aa: CSVEIGRGSPLHF

d_call: NA
j_call: TRBJ2-1
v_call: TRBV4-1
clone_size: once
cdr3_nt: TGCGCCAGCAGCCAAGCGCCGGGCGGGACTGACAATGAGCAGTTCTTC
cdr3_aa: CASSQAPGGTDNEQFF

d_call: NA
j_call: TRBJ2-1
v_call: TRBV9
clone_size: NA
cdr3_nt: TGTGCCAGCAGCGTCGGGGCGGGACCTACACCGGCGGATGAGCAGTTCTTC
cdr3_aa: CASSVGAGPTPADEQFF

d_call: NA
j_call: TRBJ2-5
v_call: TRBV18
clone_size: few
cdr3_nt: TGTGCCAGCTCACCACCGGAGGCAGAGACCCAGTACTTC
cdr3_aa: CASSPPEAETQYF

d_call: NA
j_call: TRBJ1-5
v_call: TRBV10-3
clone_size: once
cdr3_nt: TGTGCCATCAGTGGGGCAGGGGGCAATCAGCCCCAGCATTTT
cdr3_aa: CAISGAGGNQPQHF

d_call: TRBD1
j_call: TRBJ2-3
v_call: TRBV30
clone_size: NA
cdr3_nt: TGTGCCTGGAGTACAAGGGGGCGAGATACGCAGTATTTT
cdr3_aa: CAWSTRGRDTQYF

d_call: TRBD1
j_call: TRBJ2-3
v_call: TRBV7-3
clone_size: NA
cdr3_nt: TGTGCCAGCAGCTCCTCGTTAGGGGACAGGCATGAGTTT
cdr3_aa: CASSSSLGDRHEF

d_call: TRBD1
j_call: TRBJ1-6
v_call: TRBV2
clone_size: NA
cdr3_nt: TGTGCGACGGGGGGGCTGGCAGGGACAGCGGAATCACCCCTCCACTTT
cdr3_aa: CATGGLAGTAESPLHF

d_call: NA
j_call: TRBJ1-1
v_call: TRBV19
clone_size: NA
cdr3_nt: TGTGCCAGTCACTCGCCCCGGGACACTTTGAACACTGAAGCTTTCTTT
cdr3_aa: CASHSPRDTLNTEAFF

d_call: TRBD1
j_call: TRBJ1-4
v_call: TRBV4-3
clone_size: NA
cdr3_nt: TGCGCCAGCAGCCAAGCCAACACAGGGGGCGCTTGGTCTGGTGAAAAACTGTTTTTT
cdr3_aa: CASSQANTGGAWSGEKLFF

d_call: TRBD2
j_call: TRBJ2-1
v_call: TRBV10-3
clone_size: few
cdr3_nt: TGTGCCATCAGTGAAACGGCGGGGGGGCACAATGAGCAGTTCTTC
cdr3_aa: CAISETAGGHNEQFF

d_call: TRBD2
j_call: TRBJ2-5
v_call: TRBV6-4
clone_size: few
cdr3_nt: TGTGCCAGCAGTGACTCCGCGGGAGGATTTCAAGAGACCCAGTACTTC
cdr3_aa: CASSDSAGGFQETQYF